A selection of T cell receptor beta chains follows, all from one sample in a study of CXCR3-negative and CXCR3-positive naive CD8 T cells. TCRdb re-analyzed the 5' RACE reads; it lists each CDR3 protein once, without DNA. This repertoire comprises tens of thousands of distinct CDR3 sequences; its ten largest clones make up more than 0.45%. Sequencing was performed on naive CXCR3+ CD8+ T cells from blood. These receptors originate from a human donor in good health. Some clones in this sample may be carry-over from other donors' samples. Each CDR3 is given with its conserved first and last residue.

TRBV29-1	TRBJ2-7	CSVERDNSYEQYF
TRBV19	TRBJ2-1	CASSIVGTGGTEQFF
TRBV7-2	TRBJ1-5	CASTRTLDQGQPQHF
TRBV29-1	TRBJ2-5	CSVLGGGQETQYF
TRBV7-2	TRBJ2-7	CASSLGLGQAAYEQYF
TRBV2	TRBJ2-1	CASSEFHPNTNSYNEQFF
TRBV15	TRBJ1-1	CATSSIWGSEAFF
TRBV19	TRBJ2-2	CASRPDEGGPGELFF
TRBV4-3	TRBJ1-1	CASSQDPGAFTEAFF
TRBV6-6	TRBJ2-1	CASSYAGARDYNEQFF